This note documents a single T cell receptor (beta chain) sequence. Antigen specificity is unknown. This entry comes from a study of glioma-infiltrating T cells after dendritic cell vaccination. Study background: Autologous tumor lysate was loaded overnight onto monocyte-derived dendritic cells grown approximately seven days with IL-4 and GM-CSF. Study-wide results and caveats: No direct clonality-survival link was found; a diverse polyclonal response may matter.

The protocol was immunoSEQ multiplex PCR, while the TCRdb copy is restricted to in-frame clones and leaves out a portion. The sample includes tens of thousands of clones, over 70% seen only once; the top ten take 2.1%. The trim removed 4 bases at V and 5 bases at J, leaving 11 bases unmatched. The CDR3 runs 17 residues. Germline CDR1 is SEHNR and CDR2 is FQNEAQ (reference sequence). Patients had residual fresh-frozen tumor tissue and more than two years of survival data. The receptor was isolated from a human donor with glioblastoma. The starting material was blood, obtained before dendritic cell vaccination. This chain joins TRBV7-9 and TRBJ2-3; 11 bases agree with TRBD1. The CDR3 protein is CASSYQLGTGGEDTQYF. DNA for the CDR3: TGTGCCAGCAGCTATCAGTTGGGGACAGGGGGAGAAGATACGCAGTATTTT.